One sample yielded the 18 T cell receptor beta chains listed below, sequenced in a study of blood T cell repertoires in COVID-19. Assay used: immunoSEQ multiplex PCR; TCRdb lists only in-frame clones, some missing. The table shows about 300,000 clones, with approximately 82% occurring only once. Material for sequencing was peripheral blood. These receptors originate from a woman aged 45-65 years with acute or convalescent COVID-19.

CDR3 residues: CSVDLRMTSGFGNEQFF. Here the CDR3 DNA reads TGCAGCGTTGACCTCAGGATGACTAGCGGGTTTGGGAATGAGCAGTTCTTC. J is TRBJ2-1 and V is TRBV29-1; 10 bases are a match to TRBD2. Trimming cost V 3 bases and J 7 bases; bases outside gene matches: 15. The CDR3 spans 17 residues. Germline V CDR1 and CDR2: SQVTM, ANQGSEA.

This chain uses TRBV12-3 or TRBV12-4 with TRBJ1-2, with a weak D call TRBD1 (5 bases). This CDR3 is built from 13 residues. V was pared by 5 bases and J by 9 bases, with 16 bases between. DNA for the CDR3: TGTGCCAGCAGTGGGGGGTCCCCGAATAGCTACACCTTC. It codes for CASSGGSPNSYTF.

The chain has TRBV5-6 and TRBJ2-3, with D possibly being TRBD2 (5 bases). This CDR3 region has 15 residues. Trimming took off 0 bases at V and 1 base at J, with 9 bases between the two ends. CDR1 is SGHDT, CDR2 YYEEEE, per germline. CDR3 nucleotides: TGTGCCAGCAGCTTGGTGACTATTCGCACAGATACGCAGTATTTT. The encoded protein is CASSLVTIRTDTQYF.

This chain uses TRBV19 with TRBJ2-7; 9 bases match TRBD1. With 5 bases clipped from V and 3 bases from J, the junction kept 5 bases outside the gene matches. The CDR3 covers 14 residues. CDR1 LNHDA and CDR2 SQIVND come from the germline V gene (reference sequence). Here the CDR3 reads CASSFATGGYEQYF. The CDR3 bases are TGTGCCAGTAGTTTTGCGACAGGGGGCTACGAGCAGTACTTC. Full variable domain (outside the CDR3, taken from reference TRBV19 and TRBJ2-7): DGGITQSPKYLFRKEGQNVTLSCEQNLNHDAMYWYRQDPGQGLRLIYYSQIVNDFQKGDIAEGYSVSREKKESFPLTVTSAQKNPTAFYLCASSFATGGYEQYFGPGTRLTVT.

This clone was observed once. The J gene is TRBJ2-3, the V gene TRBV5-1, with 8 bases that match TRBD1. With 0 bases clipped from V and 5 bases from J, the junction kept 11 bases outside the gene matches. Per germline, CDR1 SGHRS and CDR2 YFSETQ. The CDR3 is 17 amino acids. The CDR3 is CASSLAPSGGAEDTQYF. CDR3 bases: TGCGCCAGCAGCTTGGCCCCCTCAGGGGGCGCCGAAGATACGCAGTATTTT.

The chain combines TRBV6-2 or TRBV6-3 with TRBJ2-5; D is possibly TRBD2 (6 bases). This CDR3 has 17 amino acids. From germline, CDR1 is MNHEY and CDR2 SVGEGT. The ends were cut back, 7 bases at V and 1 base at J, with 22 bases in the middle. The CDR3 nucleotides are TGTGCCAGCACCCCCCCTAGAGGGCGGGATTTCCAAGAGACCCAGTACTTC. Translating gives CASTPPRGRDFQETQYF.

The chain links TRBV11-2 to TRBJ1-2; no clear D. The CDR3 totals 16 residues. V shed 5 bases and J shed 3 bases, with 19 bases lying between them. Looked up from germline, CDR1 is SGHAT and CDR2 is FQNNGV. The CDR3: CASSPLTRASDYGYTF. The CDR3 bases are TGTGCCAGCAGCCCATTAACCCGCGCAAGTGACTATGGCTACACCTTC.

The rearrangement uses TRBV24-1 and TRBJ1-2; no definite D call. Germline V CDR1 and CDR2: KGHDR, SFDVKD. Trimming shortened V by 4 bases and J by 3 bases, and 11 bases separated the two germline ends. This CDR3 has 14 amino acids. Written as DNA, the CDR3 is TGTGCCACCAGTGACTCAGACACGTACTATGGCTACACCTTC. It specifies CATSDSDTYYGYTF.

The chain combines TRBV7-6 with TRBJ1-5, with D tentatively TRBD1 (5 bases). Germline V gene sequence: CDR1 SGHVS, CDR2 FNYEAQ. Between the trimmed V and J ends, which lost 2 bases and 4 bases, there was a span of 12 bases. The CDR3 loop spans 15 amino acids. The CDR3 is CASSLRDRENQPQHF. In DNA, the CDR3 is TGTGCCAGCAGCTTACGAGACAGAGAAAATCAGCCCCAGCATTTT. Looking up the rest from reference TRBV7-6 and TRBJ1-5 gives the full variable domain: GAGVSQSPRYKVTKRGQDVALRCDPISGHVSLYWYRQALGQGPEFLTYFNYEAQQDKSGLPNDRFSAERPEGSISTLTIQRTEQRDSAMYRCASSLRDRENQPQHFGDGTRLSIL.

This chain links TRBV7-3 with TRBJ2-1; 9 positions agree with TRBD2. The V gene end was trimmed by 3 bases and the J gene end by 3 bases; junction bases not matched to a gene: 3. The CDR3 runs 15 residues. In germline, CDR1 is SGHTA, CDR2 FQGTGA. CDR3 region: CASSFAAGGYNEQFF. The CDR3 nucleotides are TGTGCCAGCAGCTTCGCAGCGGGGGGCTACAATGAGCAGTTCTTC. The full variable domain, its missing parts supplied by reference TRBV7-3 and TRBJ2-1, is GAGVSQTPSNKVTEKGKYVELRCDPISGHTALYWYRQSLGQGPEFLIYFQGTGAADDSGLPNDRFFAVRPEGSVSTLKIQRTERGDSAVYLCASSFAAGGYNEQFFGPGTRLTVL.

This chain uses TRBV11-2 with TRBJ1-2; D gene uncertain. Germline V gene data show CDR1 as SGHAT and CDR2 as FQNNGV. V was trimmed by 8 bases and J by 7 bases, leaving 17 bases between them. The CDR3 covers 13 residues. CDR3 loop: CASSDSGYGGYTF. CDR3 DNA sequence: TGTGCCAGCTCAGACTCGGGGTATGGTGGCTACACCTTC. The full variable domain, in which reference TRBV11-2 and TRBJ1-2 provide the parts outside the CDR3, is EAGVAQSPRYKIIEKRQSVAFWCNPISGHATLYWYQQILGQGPKLLIQFQNNGVVDDSQLPKDRFSAERLKGVDSTLKIQPAKLEDSAVYLCASSDSGYGGYTFGSGTRLTVV.

The chain carries TRBV19 and TRBJ1-2; a weak D match, TRBD1 (6 bases). Per the germline V gene, CDR1 is LNHDA and CDR2 is SQIVND (reference sequence). The CDR3 contains 14 residues. Trimming left V 7 bases short and J 5 bases short, with 17 bases between. The DNA for the CDR3 is TGTGCCAGTACCTCGAGGGGGAGCTCGTATGGCTACACCTTC. Its protein is CASTSRGSSYGYTF.

The chain carries TRBV4-1 and TRBJ2-3; unclear D gene. The CDR3 contains 20 residues. Germline V CDR1 and CDR2: MGHRA, YSYEKL. Trimming removed 3 bases at V and 3 bases at J, with 28 bases between. The CDR3 is CASSQPWPSRVESWTDTQYF. The CDR3 nucleotides are TGCGCCAGCAGCCAGCCCTGGCCTAGTCGGGTCGAATCCTGGACAGATACGCAGTATTTT.

The genes are TRBV24-1 and TRBJ2-1; TRBD1 agrees at 7 bases. The CDR3 is made up of 16 amino acids. Germline V CDR1 and CDR2: KGHDR, SFDVKD. V lost 1 base to trimming and J lost 5 bases; unmatched junction nucleotides: 7. CDR3 DNA sequence: TGTGCCACCAGTGATTTATCAAGGGGGCCCGACAATGAGCAGTTCTTC. It specifies CATSDLSRGPDNEQFF.

The rearrangement links TRBV5-8 to TRBJ1-1; weak D call: TRBD1 (6 bases). V lost 4 bases to trimming and J lost 4 bases, with 17 bases between them. CDR1 SGHTS and CDR2 YDEGEE come from the germline V gene. This CDR3 is 15 amino acids long. This CDR3 reads CASSIGQILGTEAFF. CDR3 nucleotides: TGTGCCAGCAGCATAGGACAGATATTAGGCACTGAAGCTTTCTTT.

The CDR3 coding sequence is TGTGCCAGCAGGCAGGAATACAATCAGCCCCAGCATTTT. This codes for CASRQEYNQPQHF. The chain has TRBV12-3 or TRBV12-4 and TRBJ1-5; D gene uncertain. CDR3 length: 13 residues. V was shortened by 6 bases and J by 3 bases, with 9 bases between the two germline ends.

The chain employs TRBV2 and TRBJ2-7, with 7 positions matching TRBD2. V trimming: 7 bases; J trimming: 5 bases; junction bases outside the gene matches: 5. CDR3 size: 12 residues. Germline V CDR1 and CDR2: SNHLY, FYNNEI. The CDR3 reads CASMRESHEQYF. CDR3 DNA: TGTGCCAGCATGCGGGAGTCACACGAGCAGTACTTC.

V is TRBV6-2 or TRBV6-3 and J is TRBJ2-3, with 12 bases aligning to TRBD1. CDR1 and CDR2 from the germline V gene are MNHEY and SVGEGT. Losses at the gene ends were 6 bases for V and 8 bases for J; bases not matched to a gene: 6. The CDR3 extends over 14 amino acids. The CDR3 bases are TGTGCCAGCAGCTATGGGACAGGGGGCTTTACGCAGTATTTT. It specifies CASSYGTGGFTQYF.